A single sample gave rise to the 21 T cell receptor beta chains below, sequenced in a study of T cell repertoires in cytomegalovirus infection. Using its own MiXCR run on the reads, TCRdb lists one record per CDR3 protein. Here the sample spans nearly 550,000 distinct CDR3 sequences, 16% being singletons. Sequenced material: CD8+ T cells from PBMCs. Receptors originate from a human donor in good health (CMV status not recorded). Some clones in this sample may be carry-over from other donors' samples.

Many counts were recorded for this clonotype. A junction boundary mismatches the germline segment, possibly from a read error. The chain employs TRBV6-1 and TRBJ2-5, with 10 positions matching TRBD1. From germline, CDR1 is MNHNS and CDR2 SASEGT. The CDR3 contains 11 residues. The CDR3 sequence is CASTGTGAANF. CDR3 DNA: TGTGCCAGCACTGGGACAGGGGCGGCTAACTTC.

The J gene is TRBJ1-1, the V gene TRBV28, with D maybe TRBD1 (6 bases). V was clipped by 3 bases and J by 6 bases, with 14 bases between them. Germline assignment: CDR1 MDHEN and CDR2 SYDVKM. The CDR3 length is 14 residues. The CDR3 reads CASSFGEGGPEAFF. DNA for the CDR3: TGTGCCAGCAGTTTTGGGGAAGGGGGGCCTGAAGCTTTCTTT.

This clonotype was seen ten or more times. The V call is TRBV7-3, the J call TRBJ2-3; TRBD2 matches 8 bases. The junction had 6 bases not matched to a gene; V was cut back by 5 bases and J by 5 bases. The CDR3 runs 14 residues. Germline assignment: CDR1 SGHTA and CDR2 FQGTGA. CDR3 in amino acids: CASSPGGAGDTQYF. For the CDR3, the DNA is TGTGCCAGCAGCCCCGGGGGGGCAGGAGATACGCAGTATTTT.

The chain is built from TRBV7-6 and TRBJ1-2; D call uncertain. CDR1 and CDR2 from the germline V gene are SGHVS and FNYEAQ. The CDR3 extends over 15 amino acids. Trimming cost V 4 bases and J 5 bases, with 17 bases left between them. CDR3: CASSYDARGVYGYTF. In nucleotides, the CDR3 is TGTGCCAGCAGCTACGACGCTCGGGGAGTATATGGCTACACCTTC.

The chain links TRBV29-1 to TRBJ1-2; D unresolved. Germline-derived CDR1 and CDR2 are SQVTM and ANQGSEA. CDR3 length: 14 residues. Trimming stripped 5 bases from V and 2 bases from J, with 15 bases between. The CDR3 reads CSVPLGTSNYGYTF. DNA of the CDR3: TGCAGCGTTCCACTTGGAACTTCCAACTATGGCTACACCTTC.

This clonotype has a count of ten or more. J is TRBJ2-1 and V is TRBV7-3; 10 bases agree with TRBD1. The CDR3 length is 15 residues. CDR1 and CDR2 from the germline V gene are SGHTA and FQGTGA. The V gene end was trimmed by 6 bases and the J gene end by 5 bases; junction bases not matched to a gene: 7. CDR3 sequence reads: CASRSGTGANNEQFF. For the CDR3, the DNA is TGTGCCAGCAGGTCCGGGACAGGGGCAAACAATGAGCAGTTCTTC.

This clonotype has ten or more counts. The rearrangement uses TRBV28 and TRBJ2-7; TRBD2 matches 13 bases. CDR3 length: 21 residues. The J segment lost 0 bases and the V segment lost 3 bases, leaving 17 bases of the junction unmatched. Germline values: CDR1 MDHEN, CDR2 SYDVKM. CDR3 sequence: CASSFRDPTSGGPPSSYEQYF. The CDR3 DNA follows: TGTGCCAGCAGTTTCCGAGATCCGACTAGCGGGGGGCCACCCAGCTCCTACGAGCAGTACTTC.

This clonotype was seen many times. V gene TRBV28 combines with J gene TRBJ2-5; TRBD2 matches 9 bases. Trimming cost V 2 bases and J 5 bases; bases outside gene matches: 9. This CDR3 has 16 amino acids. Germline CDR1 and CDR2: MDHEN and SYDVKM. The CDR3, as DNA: TGTGCCAGCAGTTTACCATATAGCGGGAGCGGTGAGACCCAGTACTTC. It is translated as CASSLPYSGSGETQYF.

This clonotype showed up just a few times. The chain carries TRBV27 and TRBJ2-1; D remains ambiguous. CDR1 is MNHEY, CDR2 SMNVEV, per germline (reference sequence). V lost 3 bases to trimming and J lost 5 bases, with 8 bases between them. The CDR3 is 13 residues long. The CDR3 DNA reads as TGTGCCAGCAGTTTTGACGGAGACAATGAGCAGTTCTTC. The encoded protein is CASSFDGDNEQFF.

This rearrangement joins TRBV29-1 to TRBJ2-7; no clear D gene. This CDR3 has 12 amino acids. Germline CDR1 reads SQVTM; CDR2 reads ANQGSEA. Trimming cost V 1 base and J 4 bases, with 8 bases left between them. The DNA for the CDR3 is TGCAGCGTTGAAGGTTCGAGATACGAGCAGTACTTC. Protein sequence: CSVEGSRYEQYF.

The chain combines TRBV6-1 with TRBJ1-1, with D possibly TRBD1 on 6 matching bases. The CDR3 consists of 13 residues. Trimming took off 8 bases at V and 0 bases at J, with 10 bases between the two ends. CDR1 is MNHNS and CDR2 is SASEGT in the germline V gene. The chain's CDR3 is CASGGILNTEAFF. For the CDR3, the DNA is TGTGCCAGCGGGGGCATCCTGAACACTGAAGCTTTCTTT.

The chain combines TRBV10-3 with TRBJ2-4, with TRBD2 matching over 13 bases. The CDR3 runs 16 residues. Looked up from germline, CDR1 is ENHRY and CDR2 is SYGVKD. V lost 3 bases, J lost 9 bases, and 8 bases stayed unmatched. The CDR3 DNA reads TGTGCCATCAGTGACGAGACTAGCGGGGGGAGGCGCATTCAGTACTTC. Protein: CAISDETSGGRRIQYF.

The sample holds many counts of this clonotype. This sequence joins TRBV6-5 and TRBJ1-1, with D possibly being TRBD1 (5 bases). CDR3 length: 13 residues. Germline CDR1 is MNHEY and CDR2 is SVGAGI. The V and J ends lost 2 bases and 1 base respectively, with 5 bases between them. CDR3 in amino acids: CASSYGGNTEAFF. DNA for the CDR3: TGTGCCAGCAGTTACGGGGGGAACACTGAAGCTTTCTTT.

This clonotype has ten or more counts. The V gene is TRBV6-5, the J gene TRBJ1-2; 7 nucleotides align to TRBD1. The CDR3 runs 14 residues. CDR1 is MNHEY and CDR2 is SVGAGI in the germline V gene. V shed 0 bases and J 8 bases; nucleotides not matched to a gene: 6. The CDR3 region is CASSYSEGGNGYTF. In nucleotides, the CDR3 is TGTGCCAGCAGTTACTCTGAAGGGGGCAACGGCTACACCTTC.

The CDR3: CASSDATGDFTYEQYF. CDR3 DNA: TGTGCCAGCAGTGACGCTACAGGGGACTTTACCTACGAGCAGTACTTC. The rearrangement links TRBV6-1 to TRBJ2-7, with a possible D match to TRBD1 (7 bases). Germline V gene sequence: CDR1 MNHNS, CDR2 SASEGT. V was shortened by 3 bases and J by 2 bases, with 17 bases between the two germline ends. The CDR3 sequence is 16 residues long.

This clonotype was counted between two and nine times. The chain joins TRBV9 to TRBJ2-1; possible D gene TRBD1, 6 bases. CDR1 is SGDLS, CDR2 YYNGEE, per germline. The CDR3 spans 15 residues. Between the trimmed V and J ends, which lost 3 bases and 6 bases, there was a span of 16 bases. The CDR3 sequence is CASSGSGTRSNEQFF. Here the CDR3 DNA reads TGTGCCAGCAGCGGCTCCGGGACACGTTCCAATGAGCAGTTCTTC.

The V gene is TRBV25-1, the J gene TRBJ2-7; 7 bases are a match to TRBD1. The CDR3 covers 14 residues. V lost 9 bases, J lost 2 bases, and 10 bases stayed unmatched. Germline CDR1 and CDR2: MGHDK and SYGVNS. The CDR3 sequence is CASSSSGTAYEQYF. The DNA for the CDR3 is TGTGCCAGTAGTTCCTCCGGGACAGCCTACGAGCAGTACTTC.

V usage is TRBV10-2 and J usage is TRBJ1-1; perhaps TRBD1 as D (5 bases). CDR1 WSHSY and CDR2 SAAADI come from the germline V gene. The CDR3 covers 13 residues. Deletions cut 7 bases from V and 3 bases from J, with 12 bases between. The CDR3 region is CASMWGLDTEAFF. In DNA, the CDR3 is TGCGCCAGCATGTGGGGGTTAGACACTGAAGCTTTCTTT.

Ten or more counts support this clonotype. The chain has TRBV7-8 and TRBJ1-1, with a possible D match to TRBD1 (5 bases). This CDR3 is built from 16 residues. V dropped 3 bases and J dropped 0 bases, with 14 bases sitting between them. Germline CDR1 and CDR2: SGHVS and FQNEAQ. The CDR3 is CASSFLGGNMNTEAFF. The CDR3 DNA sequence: TGTGCCAGCAGCTTCCTCGGGGGAAACATGAACACTGAAGCTTTCTTT. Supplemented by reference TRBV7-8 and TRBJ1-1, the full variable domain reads GAGVSQSPRYKVAKRGQDVALRCDPISGHVSLFWYQQALGQGPEFLTYFQNEAQLDKSGLPSDRFFAERPEGSVSTLKIQRTQQEDSAVYLCASSFLGGNMNTEAFFGQGTRLTVV.

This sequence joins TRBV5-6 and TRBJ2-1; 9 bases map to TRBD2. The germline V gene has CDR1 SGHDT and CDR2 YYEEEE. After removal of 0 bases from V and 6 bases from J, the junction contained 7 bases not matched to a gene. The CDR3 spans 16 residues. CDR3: CASSLEVAGAFNEQFF. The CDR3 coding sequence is TGTGCCAGCAGCTTGGAAGTAGCGGGGGCTTTCAATGAGCAGTTCTTC.

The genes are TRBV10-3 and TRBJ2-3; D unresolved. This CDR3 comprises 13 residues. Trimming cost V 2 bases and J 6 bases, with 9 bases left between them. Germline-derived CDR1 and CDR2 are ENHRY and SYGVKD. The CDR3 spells CAISETPPDTQYF. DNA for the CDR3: TGTGCCATCAGTGAGACTCCTCCGGATACGCAGTATTTT.